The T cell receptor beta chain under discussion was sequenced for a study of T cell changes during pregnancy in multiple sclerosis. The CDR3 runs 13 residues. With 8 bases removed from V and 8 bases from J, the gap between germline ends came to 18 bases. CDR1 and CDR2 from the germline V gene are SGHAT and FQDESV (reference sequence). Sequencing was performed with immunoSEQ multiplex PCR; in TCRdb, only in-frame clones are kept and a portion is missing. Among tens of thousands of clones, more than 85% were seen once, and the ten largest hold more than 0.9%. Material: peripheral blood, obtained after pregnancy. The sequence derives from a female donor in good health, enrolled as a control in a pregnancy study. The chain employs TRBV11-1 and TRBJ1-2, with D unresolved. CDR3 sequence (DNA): TGTGCCAGCGCGGGCTATCTAGGAGGGGGCTACACCTTC. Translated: CASAGYLGGGYTF.